This T cell receptor beta chain stems from a study of human T cells and chemical hapten exposure. Study-level results: There was no change with DPC sensitization in TCRs above 1 in 1000 frequency.

The length of the CDR3 is 18 residues. The germline V gene has CDR1 SGHRS and CDR2 YFSETQ. Germline trimming cut 0 bases from V and 5 bases from J; bases unmatched to any gene: 8. Separate cDNA molecules received unique molecular identifiers, which the library attached to them. How the authors handled the data: Across samples, TCR counts had a median of about 100,000 and ranged from roughly 23,224 to 700,000. TCRdb independently ran MiXCR on the reads; one entry per CDR3 protein. The V and J calls reflect TCRdb's pipeline rather than the authors' work. The sample includes fewer than 150,000 distinct CDR3 sequences, about 7.7% seen only once; the top ten take about 1.4%. Whole blood that had not been fractionated was the source of extracted total RNA. This clonotype was counted between two and nine times. The target antigen is unknown.

Sequencing input: whole blood. V gene TRBV5-1 combines with J gene TRBJ2-1; 13 positions match TRBD2. The TCR comes from a human donor in good health. Some clones in this sample may be carry-over from other donors' samples. The CDR3 spells CASSLDGTSGTGDNEQFF. The CDR3 DNA sequence: TGCGCCAGCAGCTTGGATGGGACTAGCGGGACAGGGGACAATGAGCAGTTCTTC.